The rows below give T cell receptor beta chains drawn from one sample of a study of Ad26.COV2.S vaccination and SARS-CoV-2 variants. Profiled with immunoSEQ multiplex PCR; TCRdb holds only in-frame clones, not every one. Of over 130,000 clones in the sample, 86% were seen once. The starting material was peripheral blood, obtained after recovery from COVID-19. The receptor set was obtained from a human donor who had recovered from COVID-19. CDR3s include the opening cysteine and the closing phenylalanine or tryptophan.

TRBV18,TRBJ1-3,CASLVGNTIYF
TRBV4-1,TRBJ1-1,CASSQEPRQGANTEAFF
TRBV2,TRBJ2-3,CASSAVLGADTQYF
TRBV19,TRBJ1-2,CASSTGTGDYTF
TRBV7-2,TRBJ1-2,CASSSTGNGYTF
TRBV2,TRBJ2-7,CASSGPNRVPYEQYF
TRBV2,TRBJ2-5,CASRSGGGSYQETQYF
TRBV27,TRBJ1-1,CASSFAARLKAFF
TRBV5-4,TRBJ2-2,CASRVEGTGELFF
TRBV5-1,TRBJ2-5,CASSPGQGRETQYF
TRBV4-3,TRBJ2-1,CASSQDLTGLVEQFF
TRBV10-3,TRBJ2-5,CAISESGREETQYF
TRBV19,TRBJ1-2,CASSISENGYGYTF
TRBV4-3,TRBJ2-2,CASSRASGTGELFF
TRBV11-2,TRBJ1-4,CASSTGNEKLFF
TRBV27,TRBJ2-3,CASSFGTSGTDTQYF
TRBV29-1,TRBJ1-1,CSVERGQRIF
TRBV7-9,TRBJ1-1,CASSRTGAEAFF
TRBV7-2,TRBJ2-1,CASSLESYNEQFF
TRBV7-8,TRBJ2-2,CASFRLAGVQLGWELFF
TRBV6-1,TRBJ1-2,CASSELGSYGYTF
TRBV18,TRBJ1-3,CASSLGAGNTIYF
TRBV30,TRBJ2-3,CAWSVGGTDTQYF
TRBV11-2,TRBJ1-2,CASSLGNNINYGYTF
TRBV5-1,TRBJ2-1,CASSFSLGGSYNEQFF
TRBV7-6,TRBJ2-3,CASSLVARNTDTQYF
TRBV3-1/TRBV3-2,TRBJ2-3,CASSQDLQSTGVLNTQYF
TRBV27,TRBJ1-4,CASRLQGATNEKLFF
TRBV28,TRBJ2-7,CASSRGGTYEQYF
TRBV7-2,TRBJ2-1,CASSKESRDNEQFF
TRBV7-7,TRBJ2-2,CASSLASGGGELFF
TRBV7-2,TRBJ2-5,CASSLARGLQGETQYF
TRBV5-1,TRBJ2-1,CASSLKGESYNEQFF
TRBV28,TRBJ2-7,CASSLPSGGIYEQYF
TRBV10-2,TRBJ1-1,CASRKGRDTEAFF
TRBV12-3/TRBV12-4,TRBJ1-2,CASSWTGVGYTF
TRBV7-9,TRBJ1-2,CASSLVGTANYGYTF
TRBV27,TRBJ2-2,CASSPFGVNTGELFF
TRBV6-5,TRBJ2-5,CASAFREETQYF
TRBV6-2/TRBV6-3,TRBJ1-2,CASSYSGYGYTF
TRBV7-8,TRBJ2-7,CASGHSIDEQYF
TRBV5-6,TRBJ2-2,CASSLSPGGSTGELFF
TRBV7-9,TRBJ1-1,CASTALNTEAFF
TRBV3-1/TRBV3-2,TRBJ1-5,CASSQGSPNQPQHF
TRBV3-1/TRBV3-2,TRBJ2-5,CASSQGVHWETQYF
TRBV7-2,TRBJ2-7,CASSRDRTFDEQYF
TRBV19,TRBJ2-3,CASRTGLYSTDTQYF
TRBV11-2,TRBJ2-1,CASSLRRGWPYNEQFF
TRBV5-6,TRBJ2-3,CASSLLSDPLTDTQYF
TRBV7-2,TRBJ2-3,CASSLRSWTAFPDTQYF
TRBV19,TRBJ1-6,CASTQGRNSPLHF
TRBV14,TRBJ1-6,CASSLQYNSPLHF
TRBV6-2/TRBV6-3,TRBJ2-7,CASSYLTGGYEQYF
TRBV28,TRBJ2-3,CASNPGHNTDTQYF
TRBV2,TRBJ1-5,CASSENRGTSNQPQHF
TRBV4-1,TRBJ1-1,CASSPTDAGIMNTEAFF
TRBV7-9,TRBJ2-3,CASSMGLAAGDTQYF
TRBV6-5,TRBJ2-7,CASRPDRGDSYEQYF